This entry lists 30 T cell receptor beta chains sequenced from one sample in a study of type 1 regulatory T cells. TCRdb ran MiXCR on the reads and lists one entry per CDR3 protein. The sample has 80,000 to 100,000 distinct CDR3 sequences, around 30% seen once. The sample was CD4+ T cells, either the whole sample or a sorted fraction (not recorded which). These receptors all stem from a human donor in good health.

V usage is TRBV5-5 and J usage is TRBJ2-3; D may correspond to TRBD1 or TRBD2 (5 bases each). Per germline, CDR1 SGHKS and CDR2 YYEKEE (reference sequence). With 4 bases removed from V and 3 bases from J, the gap between germline ends came to 15 bases. The CDR3 loop spans 15 amino acids. The CDR3 nucleotides read TGTGCCAGCAGCGCAGCAGGGAGAGATACAGATACGCAGTATTTT. Amino acid sequence: CASSAAGRDTDTQYF.

The chain couples TRBV5-4 to TRBJ2-5; no firm D call. CDR1 is SGHNT, CDR2 YYREEE, per germline (reference sequence). The V and J ends lost 0 bases and 1 base respectively, with 7 bases between them. The CDR3 totals 14 residues. In DNA form, the CDR3 reads TGTGCCAGCAGCTTGGACAGCGCCCAAGAGACCCAGTACTTC. This encodes CASSLDSAQETQYF.

This clonotype turned up a few times. The CDR3 sequence: CATTTGTSGRETQYF. DNA of the CDR3: TGTGCCACAACAACCGGGACTAGCGGGAGGGAGACCCAGTACTTC. The rearrangement joins TRBV19 to TRBJ2-5; TRBD2 agrees at 15 bases. The CDR3 length is 15 residues. The V and J ends lost 10 bases and 5 bases, in that order; junction bases with no gene match: 8. Germline-derived CDR1 and CDR2 are LNHDA and SQIVND (reference sequence).

This chain uses TRBV29-1 with TRBJ2-5, with D perhaps TRBD1 or TRBD2 (5 bases each). V lost 4 bases to trimming and J lost 3 bases, with 12 bases between them. The V gene's germline CDR1 is SQVTM and CDR2 ANQGSEA. The CDR3 totals 13 residues. CDR3 DNA sequence: TGCAGCGTTGTTGGGGACGGAGAAGAGACCCAGTACTTC. Translated, it gives CSVVGDGEETQYF.

The chain links TRBV5-1 to TRBJ2-3, with 10 bases that match TRBD2. Trimming took 4 bases from V and 9 from J; bases not matched to a gene: 17. CDR1 and CDR2 (germline): SGHRS, YFSETQ. The CDR3 length is 17 residues. The DNA for the CDR3 is TGCGCCAGCAGCACCGGAGGGGCTGGGCTAGCGGGAGAAACGCAGTATTTT. Its protein product is CASSTGGAGLAGETQYF. The entire variable domain, with the rest obtained from reference TRBV5-1 and TRBJ2-3, is as follows: KAGVTQTPRYLIKTRGQQVTLSCSPISGHRSVSWYQQTPGQGLQFLFEYFSETQRNKGNFPGRFSGRQFSNSRSEMNVSTLELGDSALYLCASSTGGAGLAGETQYFGPGTRLTVL.

On this clonotype: A read error is possible here, since a much larger clone lies one base away. V and J are TRBV7-2 and TRBJ1-4; no firm D call. Germline-derived CDR1 and CDR2 are SGHTA and FQGNSA. The CDR3 is 14 amino acids. The CDR3 DNA is TGTGCCAGCAGCTTAGGGGTGGCTAATGAAAAAATGTTTTTT. Translation gives CASSLGVANEKMFF.

This clonotype was seen more than once but under ten times. The chain recombines TRBV4-1 with TRBJ2-6; TRBD2 is a possible D gene (6 bases). With 1 base removed from V and 3 bases from J, the gap between germline ends came to 13 bases. Germline V gene data show CDR1 as MGHRA and CDR2 as YSYEKL. This CDR3 is 17 amino acids long. The CDR3 here is CASSQGNGGGGANVLTF. CDR3 nucleotides: TGCGCCAGCAGCCAAGGAAACGGGGGTGGTGGGGCCAACGTCCTGACTTTC.

Only a few counts were recorded for this clonotype. The V and J genes are TRBV20-1 and TRBJ2-1, with a weak D call TRBD2 (5 bases). Germline assignment: CDR1 DFQATT and CDR2 SNEGSKA (reference sequence). Trimming removed 3 bases from V and 10 bases from J, with 22 bases in between. CDR3 size: 15 residues. CDR3 coding DNA: TGCAGTGCTAGGGGTCTGTCCGGAGGCCCGGGAGAGCAGTTCTTC. This gives the protein CSARGLSGGPGEQFF.

V and J are TRBV29-1 and TRBJ1-1; TRBD1 is a possible D gene (5 bases). CDR1 is SQVTM and CDR2 is ANQGSEA in the germline V gene. V dropped 5 bases and J dropped 0 bases, with 13 bases sitting between them. There are 14 residues in the CDR3. CDR3 region: CSVTGTGMNTEAFF. The CDR3 DNA follows: TGCAGCGTTACCGGGACGGGGATGAACACTGAAGCTTTCTTT.

This chain joins TRBV15 and TRBJ2-1; TRBD2 matches at 9 bases. This CDR3 is 14 amino acids long. Germline CDR1 LNHNV, CDR2 YYDKDF (reference sequence). V trimming: 8 bases; J trimming: 8 bases; junction bases outside the gene matches: 10. CDR3 in DNA: TGTGCCACCTCCCTAGCGGGAAGGGGTGATGAGCAGTTCTTC. It is translated as CATSLAGRGDEQFF.

The V and J genes are TRBV27 and TRBJ2-5; either TRBD1 or TRBD2 may fit D (5 bases each). Germline V gene lookup returns CDR1 MNHEY and CDR2 SMNVEV (reference sequence). The CDR3 runs to 14 residues. The V gene lost 6 bases and the J gene lost 2 bases, with 13 bases spanning the gap. The CDR3 spells CASSRDALQETQYF. CDR3 DNA: TGTGCCAGCAGCCGGGACGCACTTCAAGAGACCCAGTACTTC.

This clonotype was seen more than once but under ten times. This chain uses TRBV3-1 with TRBJ2-3; 8 bases align to TRBD2. Germline loops: CDR1 LGHDT, CDR2 YNNKEL (reference sequence). CDR3 length equals 16 residues. The trim removed 4 bases at V and 1 base at J, leaving 7 bases unmatched. The CDR3, as DNA: TGTGCCAGCAGCCCCAGACTAGCGTTTGGCACAGATACGCAGTATTTT. Its protein product is CASSPRLAFGTDTQYF.

The rearrangement links TRBV5-1 to TRBJ2-7; D may be TRBD1 (5 bases). Germline CDR1 and CDR2: SGHRS and YFSETQ. With 4 bases removed from V and 1 base from J, the gap between germline ends came to 9 bases. The CDR3 sequence is 13 residues long. CDR3 sequence (DNA): TGCGCCAGCAGCCAAACAGGTTCCTACGAGCAGTACTTC. Translating gives CASSQTGSYEQYF. Full variable domain (rest looked up from reference TRBV5-1 and TRBJ2-7): KAGVTQTPRYLIKTRGQQVTLSCSPISGHRSVSWYQQTPGQGLQFLFEYFSETQRNKGNFPGRFSGRQFSNSRSEMNVSTLELGDSALYLCASSQTGSYEQYFGPGTRLTVT.

This clonotype was seen more than once but under ten times. The gene calls are TRBV11-2 and TRBJ1-5, with unresolved D. The germline V gene has CDR1 SGHAT and CDR2 FQNNGV. V lost 0 bases and J 1 base, leaving 7 bases between the germline ends. The CDR3 sequence is 15 residues long. CDR3 in amino acids: CASSLDGRSNQPQHF. The DNA for the CDR3 is TGTGCCAGCAGCTTAGACGGACGGAGCAATCAGCCCCAGCATTTT.

The gene calls are TRBV29-1 and TRBJ1-1, with D possibly TRBD1 on 6 matching bases. The CDR3 sequence is 12 residues long. Germline values: CDR1 SQVTM, CDR2 ANQGSEA. Trimming took 0 bases from V and 8 from J, leaving 10 bases between them. The CDR3 DNA follows: TGCAGCGTTGAAGATTGGGGGGCCGAAGCTTTCTTT. It yields the protein CSVEDWGAEAFF.

This clonotype was observed at least ten times. The chain couples TRBV3-1 to TRBJ2-1; 12 positions match TRBD1. Germline V gene data show CDR1 as LGHDT and CDR2 as YNNKEL (reference sequence). With 1 base clipped from V and 10 bases from J, the junction kept 5 bases outside the gene matches. This CDR3 spans 15 amino acids. Here the CDR3 DNA reads TGTGCCAGCAGCCAAGGGGGGACAGGGGGCGGCGAGCAGTTCTTC. As protein: CASSQGGTGGGEQFF.

V and J are TRBV5-4 and TRBJ2-3; D unclear. CDR1 SGHNT and CDR2 YYREEE come from the germline V gene (reference sequence). The V end lost 0 bases, the J end lost 0 bases, and 14 bases lay between the germline ends. The CDR3 runs 17 residues. CDR3 region: CASSLDRALASTDTQYF. The DNA for the CDR3 is TGTGCCAGCAGCTTGGACCGGGCCCTGGCTAGCACAGATACGCAGTATTTT. The full variable domain, with the rest looked up from reference TRBV5-4 and TRBJ2-3, is ETGVTQSPTHLIKTRGQQVTLRCSSQSGHNTVSWYQQALGQGPQFIFQYYREEENGRGNFPPRFSGLQFPNYSSELNVNALELDDSALYLCASSLDRALASTDTQYFGPGTRLTVL.

This clonotype is medium-sized (0.01 to 0.1%) by share. The rearrangement links TRBV7-6 to TRBJ2-7; no firm D call. From germline, CDR1 is SGHVS and CDR2 FNYEAQ. The CDR3 runs to 12 residues. V was cut by 5 bases and J by 3 bases, with 8 bases left in between. This CDR3 is CASSDDIYEQYF. The CDR3 DNA follows: TGTGCCAGCAGCGACGACATCTACGAGCAGTACTTC.

This clonotype has only a few counts. The chain employs TRBV7-2 and TRBJ1-6; D is unclear. Germline lookup yields CDR1 SGHTA and CDR2 FQGNSA. V lost 2 bases, J lost 6 bases, and 17 bases lay in between. There are 17 residues in the CDR3. This CDR3 reads CASSLTGQTRFNSPLHF. CDR3 sequence (DNA): TGTGCCAGCAGCTTAACCGGCCAAACTCGGTTTAATTCACCCCTCCACTTT.

This clonotype has only a few counts. This chain joins TRBV11-2 and TRBJ2-2; D is tentatively TRBD1 or TRBD2 (8 bases each). With 5 bases removed from V and 4 bases from J, the gap between germline ends came to 26 bases. The CDR3 length is 19 residues. The germline CDR1 and CDR2 sequences are SGHAT and FQNNGV. CDR3 in amino acids: CASSRQGQLAEKITGELFF. The CDR3 nucleotides read TGTGCCAGCAGCCGACAGGGGCAACTAGCGGAGAAGATCACCGGGGAGCTGTTTTTT.

The chain carries TRBV14 and TRBJ2-7; D is unclear. The CDR3 spans 13 residues. V was pared by 4 bases and J by 3 bases, with 10 bases between. The germline CDR1 and CDR2 sequences are SGHDN and FVKESK. CDR3 amino acids: CASSPDGIYEQYF. The CDR3 region has the DNA TGTGCCAGCAGCCCGGACGGAATCTACGAGCAGTACTTC.

The chain recombines TRBV7-2 with TRBJ2-1; D may be TRBD2 (7 bases). V lost 5 bases to trimming and J lost 4 bases, with 18 bases between them. The CDR3 has 16 amino acids. Germline V CDR1 and CDR2: SGHTA, FQGNSA. This chain's CDR3 is CASSPAGGRAYNEQFF. The CDR3 DNA reads as TGTGCCAGCAGCCCCGCCGGGGGGCGGGCTTACAATGAGCAGTTCTTC.

The chain uses TRBV20-1 and TRBJ2-1; 8 positions agree with TRBD2. The V segment lost 3 bases and the J segment 8 bases; nucleotides outside the gene matches: 9. The germline gives CDR1 DFQATT, CDR2 SNEGSKA (reference sequence). The CDR3 consists of 14 residues. The CDR3 nucleotides read TGCAGTGCTAGCCCCCTAGCGGGTAACGATGAGCAGTTCTTC. Translating gives CSASPLAGNDEQFF.

This clonotype has just a few counts. The chain joins TRBV20-1 to TRBJ1-1; TRBD1 agrees at 7 bases. J lost 3 bases, V lost 5 bases, and 3 bases had no gene match. The germline CDR1 and CDR2 sequences are DFQATT and SNEGSKA (reference sequence). The CDR3 is 12 amino acids. The CDR3 spells CSAFDRDTEAFF. The CDR3 nucleotides are TGCAGTGCTTTCGACAGGGACACTGAAGCTTTCTTT.

This clonotype was counted between two and nine times. This chain uses TRBV5-1 with TRBJ2-4; 7 nucleotides agree with TRBD1. Germline CDR1 SGHRS, CDR2 YFSETQ. The CDR3 covers 14 residues. V was pared by 0 bases and J by 15 bases, with 12 bases of the junction left unmatched. The CDR3 region is CASSLAVLDRRRYF. DNA for the CDR3: TGCGCCAGCAGCTTGGCCGTTTTGGACAGGCGTCGGTACTTC. Variable domain in full (rest from reference TRBV5-1 and TRBJ2-4): KAGVTQTPRYLIKTRGQQVTLSCSPISGHRSVSWYQQTPGQGLQFLFEYFSETQRNKGNFPGRFSGRQFSNSRSEMNVSTLELGDSALYLCASSLAVLDRRRYFGAGTRLSVL.

V is TRBV7-8 and J is TRBJ2-4; TRBD2 agrees at 8 bases. V lost 8 bases to trimming and J lost 8 bases; unmatched junction nucleotides: 11. This CDR3 comprises 14 residues. CDR1 and CDR2 (germline): SGHVS, FQNEAQ. CDR3 amino acids: CASGKAGDADIQYF. DNA for the CDR3: TGTGCCAGCGGAAAAGCGGGAGATGCGGACATTCAGTACTTC.

This clonotype was counted only a few times. The chain joins TRBV3-1 to TRBJ2-3; D ambiguous. V was pared by 6 bases and J by 6 bases, with 10 bases between. Germline V CDR1 and CDR2: LGHDT, YNNKEL (reference sequence). CDR3 length: 12 amino acids. The CDR3 region has the DNA TGTGCCAGCAGTCAAACAAGGGATACGCAGTATTTT. Residues: CASSQTRDTQYF.

This clonotype was seen only a few times. This sequence joins TRBV20-1 and TRBJ2-6; 10 bases map to TRBD1. Trimming cost V 4 bases and J 2 bases; bases outside gene matches: 8. The germline gives CDR1 DFQATT, CDR2 SNEGSKA (reference sequence). The CDR3 is 17 amino acids. CDR3 coding DNA: TGCAGTGCTAAGCAGGGGACAGGGGAACCTGGGGCCAACGTCCTGACTTTC. As protein: CSAKQGTGEPGANVLTF.

This clonotype was counted a few times. The CDR3: CASRSLAYEQYF. The DNA of the CDR3 is TGTGCCAGCAGGAGCCTTGCCTACGAGCAGTACTTC. J is TRBJ2-7 and V is TRBV6-5; D is undetermined. Germline lookup yields CDR1 MNHEY and CDR2 SVGAGI. There are 12 residues in the CDR3. The V end lost 6 bases, the J end lost 2 bases, and 8 bases lay between the germline ends.

This clonotype was seen a handful of times. V usage is TRBV23-1 and J usage is TRBJ2-7; 9 bases fit TRBD1. TRBV23-1 falls under the ORF class, with uncertain function. The CDR3 extends over 15 amino acids. The V segment lost 7 bases and the J segment 3 bases; nucleotides outside the gene matches: 10. CDR3 in DNA: TGCGCCAGCATAACCGGGACAGGGAACGACTACGAGCAGTACTTC. This gives the protein CASITGTGNDYEQYF.